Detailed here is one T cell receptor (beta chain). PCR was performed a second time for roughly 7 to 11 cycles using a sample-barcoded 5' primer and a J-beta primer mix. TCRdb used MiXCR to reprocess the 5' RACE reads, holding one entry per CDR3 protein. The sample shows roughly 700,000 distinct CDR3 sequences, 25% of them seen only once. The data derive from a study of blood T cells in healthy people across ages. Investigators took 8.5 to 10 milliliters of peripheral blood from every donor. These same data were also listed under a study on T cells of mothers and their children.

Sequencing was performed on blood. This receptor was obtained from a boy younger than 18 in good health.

The CDR3 spells CASSPGRYFQETQYF. CDR3 nucleotides: TGTGCCAGCAGTCCCGGACGATATTTTCAAGAGACCCAGTACTTC. V is TRBV27 and J is TRBJ2-5; no definite D call. Trimming stripped 5 bases from V and 2 bases from J, with 15 bases between. In germline, CDR1 is MNHEY, CDR2 SMNVEV (reference sequence). The CDR3 spans 15 residues.